This record covers a single TCR beta chain. Its antigen is unidentified. Profiling relied on immunoSEQ multiplex PCR, and the TCRdb table lists in-frame clones only, not all of them. The repertoire consists of 6,200 or so clones, with 65% to 75% occurring once and the leading ten covering 1.5% to 2%. The record originates from a study of STAT5B mutations in CD4+ large granular lymphocyte leukemia. Regarding the study as a whole: Only six or seven CD4-sorted patient samples were compared with healthy controls for clonality.

This CDR3 has 13 amino acids. Trimming stripped 1 base from V and 4 bases from J, with 8 bases between. Germline lookup yields CDR1 SGHRS and CDR2 YFSETQ. The genes are TRBV5-1 and TRBJ2-5, with D maybe TRBD1 (5 bases). The clonotype comes from a woman in her seventies with CD4+ T-cell large granular lymphocyte leukemia. Sequencing used PBMCs. The CDR3 nucleotides read TGCGCCAGCAGCTTGCGTGGGGCAGAGACCCAGTACTTC. Protein sequence: CASSLRGAETQYF.